Described below is a single TCR beta chain sequence and its context. This record belongs to a study of blood T cell repertoires in COVID-19. In the study overall: The study drew acute and convalescent COVID-19 samples from the United States, Italy and Spain.

The assay was immunoSEQ multiplex PCR, and TCRdb's table has in-frame clones only and misses some. Of approximately 270,000 clones in the sample, under 90% were seen once. The TCR comes from a man between 50 and 59 years old with acute or convalescent COVID-19. The sequenced sample was peripheral blood.

CDR3 DNA sequence: TGTGCCAGCAGTTTGGAGGGGAACCTCTATGGCTACACCTTC. The encoded protein is CASSLEGNLYGYTF. J is TRBJ1-2 and V is TRBV28, with a possible D match to TRBD1 (5 bases). V lost 3 bases, J lost 4 bases, and 12 bases lay in between. In germline, CDR1 is MDHEN, CDR2 SYDVKM. CDR3 length equals 14 residues.